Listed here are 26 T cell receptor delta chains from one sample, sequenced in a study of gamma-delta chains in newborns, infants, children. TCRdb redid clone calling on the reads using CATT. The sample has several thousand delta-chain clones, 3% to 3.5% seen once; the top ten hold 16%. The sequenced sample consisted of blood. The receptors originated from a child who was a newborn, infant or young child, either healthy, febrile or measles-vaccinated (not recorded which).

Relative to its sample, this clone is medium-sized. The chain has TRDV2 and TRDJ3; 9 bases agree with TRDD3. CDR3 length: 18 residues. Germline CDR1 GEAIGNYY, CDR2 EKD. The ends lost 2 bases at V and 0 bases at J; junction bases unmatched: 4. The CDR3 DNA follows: TGTGCCTGTGACAAAGTACTGGGGGACTCCTGGGACACCCGACAGATGTTTTTC. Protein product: CACDKVLGDSWDTRQMFF.

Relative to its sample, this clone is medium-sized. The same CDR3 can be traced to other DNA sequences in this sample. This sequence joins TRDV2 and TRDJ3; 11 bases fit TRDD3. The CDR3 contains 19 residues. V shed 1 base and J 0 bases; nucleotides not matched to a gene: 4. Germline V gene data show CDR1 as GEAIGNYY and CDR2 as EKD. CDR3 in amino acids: CACDTLGDTSSWDTRQMFF. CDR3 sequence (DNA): TGTGCCTGTGACACTCTGGGGGATACCAGCTCCTGGGACACCCGACAGATGTTTTTC.

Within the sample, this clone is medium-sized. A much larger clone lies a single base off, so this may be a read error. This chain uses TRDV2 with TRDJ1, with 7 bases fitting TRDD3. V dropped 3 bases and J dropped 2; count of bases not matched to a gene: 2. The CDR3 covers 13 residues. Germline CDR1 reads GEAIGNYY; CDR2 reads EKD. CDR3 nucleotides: TGTGCCTGTGACGCCTGGGGGACCGATAAACTCATCTTT. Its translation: CACDAWGTDKLIF.

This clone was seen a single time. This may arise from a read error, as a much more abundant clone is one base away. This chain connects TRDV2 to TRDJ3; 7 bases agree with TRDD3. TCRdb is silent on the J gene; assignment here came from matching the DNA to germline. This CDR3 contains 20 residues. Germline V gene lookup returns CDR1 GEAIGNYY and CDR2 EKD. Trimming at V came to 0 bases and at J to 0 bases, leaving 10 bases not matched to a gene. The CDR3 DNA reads TGTGCCTGTGACACCGTACGGGGGGATCGTAGCTCCTGGGACACCCGACAGATGTTTTTC. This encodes CACDTVRGDRSSWDTRQMFF.

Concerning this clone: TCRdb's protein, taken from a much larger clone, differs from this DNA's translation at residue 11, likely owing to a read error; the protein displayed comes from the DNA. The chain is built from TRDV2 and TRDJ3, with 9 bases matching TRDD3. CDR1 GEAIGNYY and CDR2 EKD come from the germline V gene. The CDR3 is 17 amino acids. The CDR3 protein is CACDILGDSWNTRQMFF. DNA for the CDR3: TGTGCCTGTGACATACTGGGGGACTCCTGGAACACCCGACAGATGTTTTTC.

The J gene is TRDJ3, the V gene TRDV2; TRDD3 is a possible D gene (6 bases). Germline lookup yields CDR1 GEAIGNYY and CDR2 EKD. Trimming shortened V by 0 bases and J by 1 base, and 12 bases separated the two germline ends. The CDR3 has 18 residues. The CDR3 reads CACDTVLGVSWDTRQMFF. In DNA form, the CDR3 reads TGTGCCTGTGACACCGTACTGGGCGTTTCCTGGGACACCCGACAGATGTTTTTC.

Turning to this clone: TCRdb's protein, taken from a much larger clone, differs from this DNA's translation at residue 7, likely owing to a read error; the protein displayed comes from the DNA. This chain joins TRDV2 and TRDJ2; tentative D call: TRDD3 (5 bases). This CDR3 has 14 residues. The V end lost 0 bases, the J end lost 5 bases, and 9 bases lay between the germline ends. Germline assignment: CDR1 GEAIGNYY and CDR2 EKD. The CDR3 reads CACDTVRDTAQLFF. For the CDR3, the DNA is TGTGCCTGTGACACCGTGAGGGATACAGCACAACTCTTCTTT.

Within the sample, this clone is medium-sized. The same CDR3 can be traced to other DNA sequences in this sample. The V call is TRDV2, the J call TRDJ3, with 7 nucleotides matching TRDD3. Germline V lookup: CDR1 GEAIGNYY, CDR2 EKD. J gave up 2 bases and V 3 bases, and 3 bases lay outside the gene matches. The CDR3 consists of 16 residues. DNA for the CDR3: TGTGCCTGTGACGTACTGGGGACCTGGGACACCCGACAGATGTTTTTC. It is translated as CACDVLGTWDTRQMFF.

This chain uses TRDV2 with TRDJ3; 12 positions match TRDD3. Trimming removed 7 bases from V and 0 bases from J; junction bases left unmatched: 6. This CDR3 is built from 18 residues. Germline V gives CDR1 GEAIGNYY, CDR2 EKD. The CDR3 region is CAWSYWGILSWDTRQMFF. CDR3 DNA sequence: TGTGCCTGGTCATACTGGGGGATACTCTCCTGGGACACCCGACAGATGTTTTTC.

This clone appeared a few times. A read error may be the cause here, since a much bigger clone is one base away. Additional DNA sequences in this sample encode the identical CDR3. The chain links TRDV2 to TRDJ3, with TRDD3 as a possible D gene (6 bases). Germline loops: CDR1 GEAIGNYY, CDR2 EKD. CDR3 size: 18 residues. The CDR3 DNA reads TGTGCCTGCGACACGGTGGGGGCCCTCTCCTGGGACACCCGACAGATGTTTTTC. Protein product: CACDTVGALSWDTRQMFF.

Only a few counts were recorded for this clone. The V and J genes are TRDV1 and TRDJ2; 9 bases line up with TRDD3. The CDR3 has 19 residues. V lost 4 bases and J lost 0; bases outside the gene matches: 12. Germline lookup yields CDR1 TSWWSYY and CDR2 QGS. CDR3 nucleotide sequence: TGTGCTCTTGGGGGACCCTACTCGCTGGGGGATGCTTTGACAGCACAACTCTTCTTT. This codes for CALGGPYSLGDALTAQLFF.

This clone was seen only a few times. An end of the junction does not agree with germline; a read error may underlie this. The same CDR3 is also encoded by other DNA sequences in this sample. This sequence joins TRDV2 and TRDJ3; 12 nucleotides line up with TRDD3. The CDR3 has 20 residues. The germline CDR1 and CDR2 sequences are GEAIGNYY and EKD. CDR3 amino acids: CACDTATGGYTSWDTRQMFF. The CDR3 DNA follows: TGTGCCTGCGACACCGCTACTGGGGGATACACCTCCTGGGACACCCGACAGATGTTTTTC.

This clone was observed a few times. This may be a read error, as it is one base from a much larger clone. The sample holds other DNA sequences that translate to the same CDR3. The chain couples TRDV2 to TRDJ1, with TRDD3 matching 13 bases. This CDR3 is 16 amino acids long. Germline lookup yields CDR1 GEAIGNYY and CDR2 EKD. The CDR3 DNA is TGTGCCTGCGACATACTGGGGGATACGAACACCGATAAACTCATCTTT. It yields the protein CACDILGDTNTDKLIF.

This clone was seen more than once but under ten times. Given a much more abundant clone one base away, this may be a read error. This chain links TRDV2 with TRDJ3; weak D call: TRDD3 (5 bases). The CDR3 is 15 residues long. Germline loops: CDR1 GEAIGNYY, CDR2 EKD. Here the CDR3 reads CACDTVGYDTRQTFF. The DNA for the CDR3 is TGTGCCTGTGACACCGTCGGATATGACACCCGACAGACGTTTTTC.

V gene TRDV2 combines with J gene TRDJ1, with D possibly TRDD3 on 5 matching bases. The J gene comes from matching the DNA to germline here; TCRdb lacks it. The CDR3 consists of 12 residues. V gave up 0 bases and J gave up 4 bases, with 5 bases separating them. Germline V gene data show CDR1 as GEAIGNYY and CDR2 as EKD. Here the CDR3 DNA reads TGTGCCTGTGACACCGGGGACGATAAACTCATCTTT. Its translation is CACDTGDDKLIF.

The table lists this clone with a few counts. The DNA for the CDR3 is TGTGCCTGTGACACCGTAGGTGAAGGGGGATACGAATCCGGGGACACCCGACAGATGTTTTTC. Its protein product is CACDTVGEGGYESGDTRQMFF. The gene calls are TRDV2 and TRDJ3; 10 bases align to TRDD3. With V trimmed by 0 bases and J by 5 bases, 15 bases remained unmatched. The germline V gene encodes CDR1 GEAIGNYY and CDR2 EKD. The CDR3 totals 21 residues.

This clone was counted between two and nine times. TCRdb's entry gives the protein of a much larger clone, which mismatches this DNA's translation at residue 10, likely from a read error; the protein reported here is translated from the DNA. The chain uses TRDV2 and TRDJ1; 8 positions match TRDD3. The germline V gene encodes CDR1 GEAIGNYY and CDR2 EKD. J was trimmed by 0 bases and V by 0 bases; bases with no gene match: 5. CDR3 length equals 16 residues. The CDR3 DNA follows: TGTGCCTGTGACACCGTGGCTGGGGGACACACCGATAAACTCATCTTT. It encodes CACDTVAGGHTDKLIF.

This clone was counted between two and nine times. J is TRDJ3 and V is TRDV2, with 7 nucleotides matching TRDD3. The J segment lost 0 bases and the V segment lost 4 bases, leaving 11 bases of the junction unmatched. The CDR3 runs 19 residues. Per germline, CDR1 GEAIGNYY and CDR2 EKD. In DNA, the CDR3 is TGTGCCTGTGAAAAACTGGGGACCGTGAGCTCCTGGGACACCCGACAGATGTTTTTC. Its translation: CACEKLGTVSSWDTRQMFF.

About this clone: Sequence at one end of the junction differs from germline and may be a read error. CDR3 protein: CACDTIPPGGYSRDTRQMFF. CDR3 nucleotide sequence: TGTGCCTGTGACACTATCCCTCCTGGGGGATACTCCCGGGACACCCGACAGATGTTTTTC. J is TRDJ3 and V is TRDV2; 11 nucleotides align to TRDD3. TCRdb lists no J gene, so it was determined here by aligning the DNA to germline. CDR3 length: 20 residues. CDR1 is GEAIGNYY, CDR2 EKD, per germline.

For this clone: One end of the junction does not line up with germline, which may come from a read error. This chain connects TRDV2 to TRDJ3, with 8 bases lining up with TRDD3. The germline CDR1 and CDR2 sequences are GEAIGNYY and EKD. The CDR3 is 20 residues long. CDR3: CACDTVLGATPSWDTLQMFF. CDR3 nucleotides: TGTGCCTGTGACACCGTACTGGGGGCTACCCCCTCCTGGGACACCCTACAGATGTTTTTC.

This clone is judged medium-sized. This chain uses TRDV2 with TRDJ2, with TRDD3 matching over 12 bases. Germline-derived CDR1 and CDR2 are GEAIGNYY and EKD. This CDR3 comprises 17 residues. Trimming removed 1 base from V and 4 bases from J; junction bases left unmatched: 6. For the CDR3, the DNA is TGTGCCTGTGACACACTGGGGGATACAGGAGCGACAGCACAACTCTTCTTT. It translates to CACDTLGDTGATAQLFF.

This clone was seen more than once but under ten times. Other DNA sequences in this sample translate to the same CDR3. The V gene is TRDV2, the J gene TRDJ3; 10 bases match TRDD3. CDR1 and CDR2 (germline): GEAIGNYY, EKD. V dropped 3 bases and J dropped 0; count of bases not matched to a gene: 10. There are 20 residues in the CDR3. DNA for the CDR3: TGTGCCTGTGACGTACTGGGGGATCCAAGGAGCTCCTGGGACACCCGACAGATGTTTTTC. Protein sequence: CACDVLGDPRSSWDTRQMFF.

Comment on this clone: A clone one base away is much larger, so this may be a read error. CDR3 sequence reads: CACDTVGGLTAQLFF. In DNA, the CDR3 is TGTGCCTGTGACACAGTCGGGGGTTTGACAGCACAACTCTTCTTT. The chain recombines TRDV2 with TRDJ2; TRDD3 might be the D (5 bases). The J gene, not given by TCRdb, was assigned here from a germline match of the nucleotide sequence. The germline V gene encodes CDR1 GEAIGNYY and CDR2 EKD. The V end was cut by 1 base, the J end by 1 base, with 9 bases between. The CDR3 consists of 15 residues.

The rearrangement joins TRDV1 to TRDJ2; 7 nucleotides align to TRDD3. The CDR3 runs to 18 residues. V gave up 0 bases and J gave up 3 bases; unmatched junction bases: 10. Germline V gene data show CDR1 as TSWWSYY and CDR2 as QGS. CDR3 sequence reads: CALGELAAYGDMTAQLFF. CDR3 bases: TGTGCTCTTGGGGAACTAGCGGCCTACGGGGATATGACAGCACAACTCTTCTTT.

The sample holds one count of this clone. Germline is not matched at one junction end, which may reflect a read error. CDR3 residues: CALGERRGGDTFSRDTRQMFF. The CDR3 DNA reads as TGTGCTCTTGGGGAACGCCGGGGGGGGGATACGTTCTCCCGGGACACCCGACAGATGTTTTTC. The chain uses TRDV1 and TRDJ3; 10 nucleotides agree with TRDD3. No J gene is reported in TCRdb; it was inferred here by comparing the DNA with germline. Germline V gene sequence: CDR1 TSWWSYY, CDR2 QGS. CDR3 size: 21 residues.

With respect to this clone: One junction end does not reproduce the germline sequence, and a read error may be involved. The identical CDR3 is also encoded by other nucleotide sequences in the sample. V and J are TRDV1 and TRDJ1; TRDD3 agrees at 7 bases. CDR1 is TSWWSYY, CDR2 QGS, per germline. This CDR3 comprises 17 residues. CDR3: CALGELVWGPYTDKLIF. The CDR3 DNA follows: TGCGCTCTTGGGGAACTCGTCTGGGGGCCATACACCGATAAACTCATCTTT.